These 24 T cell receptor beta chains were sequenced from one sample in a study of T cells in Graves' hyperthyroidism and ophthalmopathy. Using RNA transcripts as the source, TCR beta CDR3 regions were amplified. TCR CDR3 regions were first amplified by RT-PCR with HTBI primers. TCRdb itself ran the multiplex PCR reads through MiXCR, one entry per CDR3 protein. The table records over 650,000 distinct CDR3 sequences, about 45% of them present only once. Sequences were obtained from peripheral blood or thyroid tissue (not recorded which). These receptors were collected from an adult man with Graves' disease, either hyperthyroidism or ophthalmopathy (not recorded which).

The gene calls are TRBV2 and TRBJ2-5; 7 nucleotides align to TRBD2. CDR1 and CDR2 from the germline V gene are SNHLY and FYNNEI. V trimming: 10 bases; J trimming: 1 base; junction bases outside the gene matches: 6. The CDR3 extends over 13 amino acids. In nucleotides, the CDR3 is TGTGCCACCAAGCGGGGACTCCAAGAGACCCAGTACTTC. It translates to CATKRGLQETQYF.

V gene TRBV2 combines with J gene TRBJ1-1; D is undetermined. CDR3 size: 16 residues. Trimming pared 3 bases from V and 1 base from J, leaving 15 bases between. Germline V gene sequence: CDR1 SNHLY, CDR2 FYNNEI. The CDR3 region has the DNA TGTGCCAGCAGTGAGGGAGAGGCTTCCGGGAACACTGAAGCTTTCTTT. Translated, it gives CASSEGEASGNTEAFF.

The rearrangement joins TRBV7-2 to TRBJ2-7, with D perhaps TRBD2 (5 bases). CDR3 size: 15 residues. With 1 base removed from V and 2 bases from J, the gap between germline ends came to 12 bases. Looked up from germline, CDR1 is SGHTA and CDR2 is FQGNSA. The CDR3 loop is CASSLGGELTYEQYF. The CDR3 region has the DNA TGTGCCAGCAGCTTAGGGGGAGAATTAACCTACGAGCAGTACTTC.

This chain connects TRBV7-8 to TRBJ1-2; TRBD1 aligns across 10 bases. V lost 6 bases, J lost 5 bases, and 9 bases stayed unmatched. The CDR3 is made up of 15 amino acids. CDR1 is SGHVS and CDR2 is FQNEAQ in the germline V gene. CDR3 protein: CASRDAGQGMYGYTF. For the CDR3, the DNA is TGTGCCAGCAGGGACGCGGGACAGGGGATGTATGGCTACACCTTC.

The rearrangement joins TRBV2 to TRBJ2-7; D is undetermined. The CDR3 loop spans 13 amino acids. Per germline, CDR1 SNHLY and CDR2 FYNNEI. The germline V and J ends were trimmed by 1 base and 2 bases, with 6 bases remaining between them. CDR3 amino acids: CASSEGVPYEQYF. In nucleotides, the CDR3 is TGTGCCAGCAGTGAAGGGGTTCCCTACGAGCAGTACTTC. Combining the CDR3 with reference TRBV2 and TRBJ2-7 gives the whole variable domain EPEVTQTPSHQVTQMGQEVILRCVPISNHLYFYWYRQILGQKVEFLVSFYNNEISEKSEIFDDQFSVERPDGSNFTLKIRSTKLEDSAMYFCASSEGVPYEQYFGPGTRLTVT.

There are a few counts of this clonotype. The CDR3 nucleotides read TGTGCCAGCTCCCCAGGGGATCGCTACGAGCAGTACTTC. Its translation: CASSPGDRYEQYF. The genes are TRBV2 and TRBJ2-7; perhaps TRBD1 as D (6 bases). V was shortened by 8 bases and J by 3 bases, with 14 bases between the two germline ends. There are 13 residues in the CDR3. Germline V gives CDR1 SNHLY, CDR2 FYNNEI.

The rearrangement uses TRBV25-1 and TRBJ1-2; a possible D gene is TRBD1 (5 bases). Germline CDR1 is MGHDK and CDR2 is SYGVNS. The CDR3 loop spans 14 amino acids. Trimming shortened V by 2 bases and J by 3 bases, and 10 bases separated the two germline ends. The CDR3 loop is CASSEAGADYGYTF. The CDR3 DNA reads as TGTGCCAGCAGTGAAGCCGGGGCCGACTATGGCTACACCTTC.

The sample holds a few counts of this clonotype. The V call is TRBV2, the J call TRBJ1-1; no firm D call. Germline CDR1 SNHLY, CDR2 FYNNEI. Trimming left V 0 bases short and J 1 base short, with 0 bases between. The CDR3 is 12 amino acids. CDR3 sequence: CASSEANTEAFF. The CDR3 nucleotides read TGTGCCAGCAGTGAAGCGAACACTGAAGCTTTCTTT.

This chain joins TRBV9 and TRBJ2-7, with 8 nucleotides matching TRBD1. The V gene end was trimmed by 0 bases and the J gene end by 3 bases; junction bases not matched to a gene: 5. The CDR3 contains 15 residues. The germline V gene has CDR1 SGDLS and CDR2 YYNGEE. The CDR3 region is CASSVVPGGGYEQYF. DNA for the CDR3: TGTGCCAGCAGCGTAGTCCCAGGGGGCGGCTACGAGCAGTACTTC.

Ten or more counts support this clonotype. The V and J genes are TRBV24-1 and TRBJ1-2; no clear D. In germline, CDR1 is KGHDR, CDR2 SFDVKD. Trimming pared 5 bases from V and 0 bases from J, leaving 9 bases between. The CDR3 loop spans 14 amino acids. CDR3 in DNA: TGTGCCACCAGTGGTATCCAAACTAACTATGGCTACACCTTC. It yields the protein CATSGIQTNYGYTF.

This clonotype has only one observation. The rearrangement uses TRBV7-9 and TRBJ2-7; 9 bases agree with TRBD2. Germline loops: CDR1 SEHNR, CDR2 FQNEAQ (reference sequence). The junction had 11 bases not matched to a gene; V was cut back by 10 bases and J by 7 bases. CDR3 size: 13 residues. The CDR3 DNA follows: TGTGCCATTTTAGCGGGAGCTTACAATGAGCAGTACTTC. It encodes CAILAGAYNEQYF.

The V gene is TRBV29-1, the J gene TRBJ1-1, with D uncertain. CDR1 and CDR2 from the germline V gene are SQVTM and ANQGSEA. Deletions cut 1 base from V and 1 base from J, with 10 bases between. The CDR3 contains 14 residues. The CDR3 sequence is CSVEGWKGNTEAFF. CDR3 nucleotides: TGCAGCGTTGAAGGTTGGAAGGGGAACACTGAAGCTTTCTTT.

This clonotype was observed a handful of times. The rearrangement links TRBV12-5 to TRBJ1-5; D gene uncertain. V was cut by 5 bases and J by 4 bases, with 6 bases left in between. Germline lookup yields CDR1 LGHNT and CDR2 FRNRAP. There are 12 residues in the CDR3. This chain's CDR3 is CASGTPNQPQHF. The CDR3 region has the DNA TGTGCTAGTGGTACCCCAAATCAGCCCCAGCATTTT.

This chain's CDR3 is CASSPDQGVGNSPLHF. The CDR3 coding sequence is TGTGCCAGCAGCCCAGATCAGGGGGTTGGTAATTCACCCCTCCACTTT. This sequence joins TRBV25-1 and TRBJ1-6; 7 bases are shared with TRBD1. Germline V gives CDR1 MGHDK, CDR2 SYGVNS. Germline trimming cut 6 bases from V and 6 bases from J; bases unmatched to any gene: 11. The CDR3 runs to 16 residues.

V and J are TRBV10-3 and TRBJ1-5; 7 bases are shared with TRBD1. The V segment lost 3 bases and the J segment 2 bases; nucleotides outside the gene matches: 1. The CDR3 contains 14 residues. The germline gives CDR1 ENHRY, CDR2 SYGVKD. The CDR3 spells CAISDGQGNQPQHF. The CDR3 nucleotides read TGTGCCATCAGTGACGGACAGGGCAATCAGCCCCAGCATTTT.

The CDR3 region has the DNA TGTGCCAGCAGCCCCCCCCAGGGCAATGAAAAACTGTTTTTT. Protein product: CASSPPQGNEKLFF. The chain has TRBV7-9 and TRBJ1-4, with a tentative D call TRBD1 (5 bases). Trimming cost V 5 bases and J 5 bases, with 12 bases left between them. The CDR3 sequence is 14 residues long. Germline loops: CDR1 SEHNR, CDR2 FQNEAQ (reference sequence).

V and J are TRBV24-1 and TRBJ1-2; TRBD1 matches at 8 bases. The CDR3 is 13 amino acids. Germline CDR1 is KGHDR and CDR2 is SFDVKD. J gave up 4 bases and V 4 bases, and 1 base lay outside the gene matches. The CDR3 nucleotides are TGTGCCACCAGTGACACAGGGGGCTATGGCTACACCTTC. This translates into CATSDTGGYGYTF.

This clonotype has more than one count but fewer than ten. The chain links TRBV7-4 to TRBJ1-6; tentatively, D is TRBD1 (6 bases). The CDR3 sequence is 14 residues long. V lost 11 bases to trimming and J lost 14 bases, with 25 bases between them. Germline V CDR1 and CDR2: SGHVT, SQSDAQ. Written as DNA, the CDR3 is TGTGCCTCCCCTCTTGGGACAATTTTTATCACCCTCCACTTT. The encoded protein is CASPLGTIFITLHF.

This clonotype has more than one count but fewer than ten. This chain connects TRBV7-9 to TRBJ1-2, with TRBD1 as a possible D gene (5 bases). From germline, CDR1 is SEHNR and CDR2 FQNEAQ (reference sequence). This CDR3 has 16 amino acids. V was pared by 1 base and J by 7 bases, with 19 bases between. This CDR3 is CASSLVVTPGGGGYTF. CDR3 DNA: TGTGCCAGCAGCTTAGTCGTTACTCCGGGGGGAGGTGGCTACACCTTC. Together with reference TRBV7-9 and TRBJ1-2, the CDR3 gives the full variable domain: DTGVSQNPRHKITKRGQNVTFRCDPISEHNRLYWYRQTLGQGPEFLTYFQNEAQLEKSRLLSDRFSAERPKGSFSTLEIQRTEQGDSAMYLCASSLVVTPGGGGYTFGSGTRLTVV.

As for this clonotype: A read error may account for a junction end that differs from germline. The genes are TRBV12-3 or TRBV12-4 and TRBJ1-5; D gene unclear. The CDR3 is made up of 14 amino acids. This CDR3 is CAISSQVGIWPQHF. The CDR3, as DNA: TGTGCCATCAGTTCTCAGGTGGGAATCTGGCCCCAGCATTTT.

The chain carries TRBV5-5 and TRBJ2-7, with 12 positions matching TRBD2. The CDR3 runs 16 residues. From germline, CDR1 is SGHKS and CDR2 YYEKEE (reference sequence). The ends lost 2 bases at V and 2 bases at J; junction bases unmatched: 5. CDR3 region: CASSFIGLAGPYEQYF. The CDR3, as DNA: TGTGCCAGCAGCTTCATAGGACTAGCGGGACCCTACGAGCAGTACTTC.

The chain couples TRBV12-3 or TRBV12-4 to TRBJ2-5; a possible D gene is TRBD2 (6 bases). Trimming removed 7 bases from V and 3 bases from J, with 12 bases in between. The CDR3 spans 13 residues. CDR3 in DNA: TGTGCCAGCAAGGTTCCGGGGGAAGAGACCCAGTACTTC. It translates to CASKVPGEETQYF.

Turning to this clonotype: A read error may be the cause here, since a much bigger clone is one base away. This rearrangement joins TRBV7-6 to TRBJ2-7; no definite D call. The CDR3 runs 14 residues. The germline gives CDR1 SGHVS, CDR2 FNYEAQ. The DNA of the CDR3 is TGTGCCAGCAGCGACGGACGGAATTCCTACGAGCAGAACTTC. Its translation: CASSDGRNSYEQNF. The full variable domain, completed using reference TRBV7-6 and TRBJ2-7, is GAGVSQSPRYKVTKRGQDVALRCDPISGHVSLYWYRQALGQGPEFLTYFNYEAQQDKSGLPNDRFSAERPEGSISTLTIQRTEQRDSAMYRCASSDGRNSYEQNFGPGTRLTVT.

The gene calls are TRBV10-1 and TRBJ1-3; no clear D. The CDR3 sequence is 14 residues long. Germline loops: CDR1 WNHNN, CDR2 SYGVQD (reference sequence). With 3 bases removed from V and 0 bases from J, the gap between germline ends came to 6 bases. The CDR3 coding sequence is TGCGCCAGCAGTGACTCCAACTCTGGAAACACCATATATTTT. Translated: CASSDSNSGNTIYF.